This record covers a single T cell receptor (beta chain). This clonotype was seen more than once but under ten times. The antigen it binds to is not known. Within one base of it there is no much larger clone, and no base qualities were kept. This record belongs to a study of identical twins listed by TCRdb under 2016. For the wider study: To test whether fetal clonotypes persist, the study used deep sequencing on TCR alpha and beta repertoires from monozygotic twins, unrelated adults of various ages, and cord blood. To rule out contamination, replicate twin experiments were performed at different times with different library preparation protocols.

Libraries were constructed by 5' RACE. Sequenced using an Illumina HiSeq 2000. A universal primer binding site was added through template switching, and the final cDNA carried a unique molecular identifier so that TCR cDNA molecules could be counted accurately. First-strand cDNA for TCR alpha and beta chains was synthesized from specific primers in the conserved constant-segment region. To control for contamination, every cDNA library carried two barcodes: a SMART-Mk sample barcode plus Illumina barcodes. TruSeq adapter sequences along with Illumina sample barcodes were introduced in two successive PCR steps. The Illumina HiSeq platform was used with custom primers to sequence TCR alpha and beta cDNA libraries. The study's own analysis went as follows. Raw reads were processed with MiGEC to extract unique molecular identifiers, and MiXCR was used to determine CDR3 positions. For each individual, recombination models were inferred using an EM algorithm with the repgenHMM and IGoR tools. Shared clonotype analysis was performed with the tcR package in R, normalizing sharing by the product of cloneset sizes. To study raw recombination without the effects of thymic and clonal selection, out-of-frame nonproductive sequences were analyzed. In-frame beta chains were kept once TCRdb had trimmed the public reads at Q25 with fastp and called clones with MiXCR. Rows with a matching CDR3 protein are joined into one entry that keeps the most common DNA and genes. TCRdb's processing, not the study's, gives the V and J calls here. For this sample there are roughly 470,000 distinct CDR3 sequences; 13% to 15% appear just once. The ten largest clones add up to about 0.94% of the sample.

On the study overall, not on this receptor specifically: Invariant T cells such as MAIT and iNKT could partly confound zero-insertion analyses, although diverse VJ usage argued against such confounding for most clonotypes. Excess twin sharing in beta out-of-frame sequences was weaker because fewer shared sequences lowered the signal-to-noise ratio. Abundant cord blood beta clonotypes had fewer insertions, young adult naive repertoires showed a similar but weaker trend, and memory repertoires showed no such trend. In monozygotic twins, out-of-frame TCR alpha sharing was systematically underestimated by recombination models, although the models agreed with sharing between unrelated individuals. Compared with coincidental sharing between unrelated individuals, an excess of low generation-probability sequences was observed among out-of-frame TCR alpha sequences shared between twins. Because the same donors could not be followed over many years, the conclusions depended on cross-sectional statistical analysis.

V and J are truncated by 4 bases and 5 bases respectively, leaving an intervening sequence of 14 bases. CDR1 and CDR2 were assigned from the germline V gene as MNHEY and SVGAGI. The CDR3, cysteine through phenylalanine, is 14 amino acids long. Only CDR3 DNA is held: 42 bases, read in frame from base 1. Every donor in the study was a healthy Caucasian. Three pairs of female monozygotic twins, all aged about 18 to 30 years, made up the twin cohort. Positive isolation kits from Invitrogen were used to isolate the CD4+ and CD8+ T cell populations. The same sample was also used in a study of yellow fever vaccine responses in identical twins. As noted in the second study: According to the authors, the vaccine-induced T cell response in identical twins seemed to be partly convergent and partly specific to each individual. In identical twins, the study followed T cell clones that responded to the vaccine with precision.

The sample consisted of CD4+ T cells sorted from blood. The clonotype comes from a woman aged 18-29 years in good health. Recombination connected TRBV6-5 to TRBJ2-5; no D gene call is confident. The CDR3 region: CASSLSWVEETQYF. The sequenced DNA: TGTGCCAGCAGTTTGTCGTGGGTTGAGGAGACCCAGTACTTC.